This T cell receptor (beta chain) appears in the sequencing data of a study of cytomegalovirus exposure and HLA in healthy donors. 60 Vbeta and 13 Jbeta primers were used in PCR. Assay used: immunoSEQ multiplex PCR; TCRdb lists only in-frame clones, some missing. Of around 150,000 clones detected, more than 75% appear once; the ten largest clones hold 2% to 2.5%. There are 15 residues in the CDR3. The V end was cut by 2 bases, the J end by 3 bases, with 14 bases between. Germline V gene lookup returns CDR1 SGHTA and CDR2 FQGNSA. Sequencing used PBMCs. The rearrangement joins TRBV7-2 to TRBJ2-7; perhaps TRBD1 as D (6 bases). The receptor comes from a man in his late teens or twenties in good health and CMV-seropositive. Here the CDR3 DNA reads TGTGCCAGCAGCTTAAATCGGGACATCTTCTACGAGCAGTACTTC. Translation: CASSLNRDIFYEQYF.